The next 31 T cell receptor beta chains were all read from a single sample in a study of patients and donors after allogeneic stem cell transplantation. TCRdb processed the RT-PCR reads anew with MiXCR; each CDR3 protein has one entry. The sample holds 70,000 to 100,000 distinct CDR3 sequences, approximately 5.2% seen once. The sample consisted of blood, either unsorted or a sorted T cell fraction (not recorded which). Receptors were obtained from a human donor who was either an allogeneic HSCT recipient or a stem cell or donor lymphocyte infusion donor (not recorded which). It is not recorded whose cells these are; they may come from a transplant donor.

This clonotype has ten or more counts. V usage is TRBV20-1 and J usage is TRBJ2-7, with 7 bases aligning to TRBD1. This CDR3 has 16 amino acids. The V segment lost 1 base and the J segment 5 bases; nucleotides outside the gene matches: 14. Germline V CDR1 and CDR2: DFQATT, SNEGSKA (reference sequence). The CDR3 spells CSARGITRGLGDEQYF. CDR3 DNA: TGCAGTGCTAGAGGTATAACGAGGGGGCTTGGGGACGAGCAGTACTTC.

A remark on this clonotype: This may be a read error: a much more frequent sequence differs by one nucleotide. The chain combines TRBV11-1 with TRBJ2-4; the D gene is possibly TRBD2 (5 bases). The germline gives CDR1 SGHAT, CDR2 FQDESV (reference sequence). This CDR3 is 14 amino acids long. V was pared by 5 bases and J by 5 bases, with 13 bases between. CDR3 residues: CASSRSGLENIQYF. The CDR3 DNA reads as TGTGCCAGCAGCCGGTCGGGATTGGAAAACATTCAGTACTTC.

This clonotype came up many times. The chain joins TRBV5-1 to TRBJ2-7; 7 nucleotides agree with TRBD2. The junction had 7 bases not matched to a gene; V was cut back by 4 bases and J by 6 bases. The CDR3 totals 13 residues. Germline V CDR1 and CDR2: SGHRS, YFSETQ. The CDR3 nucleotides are TGCGCCAGCAGCGGGCCAGGGAGGGCCGAGCAGTACTTC. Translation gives CASSGPGRAEQYF.

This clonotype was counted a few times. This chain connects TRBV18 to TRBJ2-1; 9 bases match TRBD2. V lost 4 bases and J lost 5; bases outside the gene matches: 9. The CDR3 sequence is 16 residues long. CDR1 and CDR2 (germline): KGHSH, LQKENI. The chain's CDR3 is CASSRGVSGGNNEQFF. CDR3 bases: TGTGCCAGCTCACGAGGGGTTAGCGGGGGAAACAATGAGCAGTTCTTC. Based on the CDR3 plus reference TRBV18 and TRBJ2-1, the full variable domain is NAGVMQNPRHLVRRRGQEARLRCSPMKGHSHVYWYRQLPEEGLKFMVYLQKENIIDESGMPKERFSAEFPKEGPSILRIQQVVRGDSAAYFCASSRGVSGGNNEQFFGPGTRLTVL.

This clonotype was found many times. The CDR3 loop is CASSLSVGQGSGELFF. The CDR3 DNA reads as TGTGCCAGCAGCCTCTCCGTGGGACAGGGGTCCGGGGAGCTGTTTTTT. The gene calls are TRBV9 and TRBJ2-2; 10 nucleotides line up with TRBD1. V dropped 4 bases and J dropped 6; count of bases not matched to a gene: 9. CDR3 size: 16 residues. CDR1 is SGDLS, CDR2 YYNGEE, per germline.

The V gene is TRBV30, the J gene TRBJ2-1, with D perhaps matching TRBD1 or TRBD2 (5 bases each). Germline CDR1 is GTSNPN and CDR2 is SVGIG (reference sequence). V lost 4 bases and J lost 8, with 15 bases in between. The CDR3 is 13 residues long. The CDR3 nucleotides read TGTGCCTGGACCCTACTGGGGCGGGATGAGCAGTTCTTC. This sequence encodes CAWTLLGRDEQFF. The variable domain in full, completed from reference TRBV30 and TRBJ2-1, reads SQTIHQWPATLVQPVGSPLSLECTVEGTSNPNLYWYRQAAGRGLQLLFYSVGIGQISSEVPQNLSASRPQDRQFILSSKKLLLSDSGFYLCAWTLLGRDEQFFGPGTRLTVL.

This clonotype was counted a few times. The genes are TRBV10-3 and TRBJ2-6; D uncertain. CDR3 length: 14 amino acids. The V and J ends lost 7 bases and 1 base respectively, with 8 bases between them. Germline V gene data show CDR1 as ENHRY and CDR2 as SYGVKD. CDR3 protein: CAITPSSGANVLTF. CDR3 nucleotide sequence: TGTGCCATCACCCCCTCGTCTGGGGCCAACGTCCTGACTTTC.

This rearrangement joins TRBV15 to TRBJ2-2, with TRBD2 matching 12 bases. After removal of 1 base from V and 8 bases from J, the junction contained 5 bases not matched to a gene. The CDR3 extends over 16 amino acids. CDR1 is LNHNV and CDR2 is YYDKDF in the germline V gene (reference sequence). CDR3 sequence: CATSRGGLAGKGELFF. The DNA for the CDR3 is TGTGCCACCAGCAGAGGAGGACTAGCGGGGAAGGGGGAGCTGTTTTTT. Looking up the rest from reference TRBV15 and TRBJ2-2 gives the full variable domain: DAMVIQNPRYQVTQFGKPVTLSCSQTLNHNVMYWYQQKSSQAPKLLFHYYDKDFNNEADTPDNFQSRRPNTSFCFLDIRSPGLGDTAMYLCATSRGGLAGKGELFFGEGSRLTVL.

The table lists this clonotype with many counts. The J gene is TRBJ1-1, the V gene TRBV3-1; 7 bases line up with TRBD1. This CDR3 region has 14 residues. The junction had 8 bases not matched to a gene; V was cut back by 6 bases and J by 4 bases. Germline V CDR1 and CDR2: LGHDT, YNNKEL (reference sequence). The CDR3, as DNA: TGTGCCAGCAGGAACAGGGGAGCCTCCACTGAAGCTTTCTTT. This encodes CASRNRGASTEAFF.

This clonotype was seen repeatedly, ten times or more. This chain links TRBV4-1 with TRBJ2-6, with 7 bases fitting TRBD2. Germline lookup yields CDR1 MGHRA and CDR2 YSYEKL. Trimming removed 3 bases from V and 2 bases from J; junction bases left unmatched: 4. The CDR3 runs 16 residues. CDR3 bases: TGCGCCAGCAGCCAGAGACTAGCTGCTGGGGCCAACGTCCTGACTTTC. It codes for CASSQRLAAGANVLTF.

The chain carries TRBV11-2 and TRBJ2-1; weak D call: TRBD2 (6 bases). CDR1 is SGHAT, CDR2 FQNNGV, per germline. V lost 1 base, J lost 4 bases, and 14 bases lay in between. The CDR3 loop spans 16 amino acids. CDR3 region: CASSLGLLAGYNEQFF. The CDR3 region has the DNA TGTGCCAGCAGCTTAGGTTTACTAGCCGGGTACAATGAGCAGTTCTTC.

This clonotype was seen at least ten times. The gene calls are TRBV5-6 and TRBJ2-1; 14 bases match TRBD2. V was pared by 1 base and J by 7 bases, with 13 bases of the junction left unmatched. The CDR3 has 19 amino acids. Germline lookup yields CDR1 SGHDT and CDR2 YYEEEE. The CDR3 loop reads CASSLRFRSGTSGRNEQFF. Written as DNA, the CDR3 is TGTGCCAGCAGCTTGAGGTTTCGTTCCGGGACTAGCGGGAGAAATGAGCAGTTCTTC.

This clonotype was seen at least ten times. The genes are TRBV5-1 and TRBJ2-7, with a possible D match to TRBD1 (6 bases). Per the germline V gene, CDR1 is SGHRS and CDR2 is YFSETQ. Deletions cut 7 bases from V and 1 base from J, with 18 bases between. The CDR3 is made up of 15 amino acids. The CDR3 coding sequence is TGCGCCAGCTATGAGGGACCAGGGGCATCCTACGAGCAGTACTTC. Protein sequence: CASYEGPGASYEQYF.

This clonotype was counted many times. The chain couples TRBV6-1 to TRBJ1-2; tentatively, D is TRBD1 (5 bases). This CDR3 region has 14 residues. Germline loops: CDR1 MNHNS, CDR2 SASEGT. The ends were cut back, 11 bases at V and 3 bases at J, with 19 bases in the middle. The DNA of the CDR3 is TGTGCCTCTGCGGGGGGGATGGGAGACTATGGCTACACCTTC. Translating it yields CASAGGMGDYGYTF.

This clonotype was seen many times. The CDR3: CASSFNVDRGGYTF. The CDR3 DNA is TGTGCCAGCAGTTTTAATGTGGACAGGGGGGGCTACACCTTC. The V call is TRBV27, the J call TRBJ1-2; 10 bases align to TRBD1. Germline lookup yields CDR1 MNHEY and CDR2 SMNVEV (reference sequence). J was trimmed by 8 bases and V by 3 bases; bases with no gene match: 6. CDR3 length: 14 amino acids.

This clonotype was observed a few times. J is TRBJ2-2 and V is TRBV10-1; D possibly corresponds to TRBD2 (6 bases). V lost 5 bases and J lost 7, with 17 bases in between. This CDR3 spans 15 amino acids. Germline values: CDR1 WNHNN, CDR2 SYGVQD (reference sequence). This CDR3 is CASSQSGSRGGELFF. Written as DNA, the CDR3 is TGCGCCAGCAGTCAGAGCGGGTCCCGAGGCGGGGAGCTGTTTTTT.

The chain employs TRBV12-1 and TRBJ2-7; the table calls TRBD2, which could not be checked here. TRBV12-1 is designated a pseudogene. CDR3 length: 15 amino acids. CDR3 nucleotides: TGTGCCAGCAGCTTTTTCGGGACTAGGAAGGACGAGCAGTACTTC. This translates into CASSFFGTRKDEQYF.

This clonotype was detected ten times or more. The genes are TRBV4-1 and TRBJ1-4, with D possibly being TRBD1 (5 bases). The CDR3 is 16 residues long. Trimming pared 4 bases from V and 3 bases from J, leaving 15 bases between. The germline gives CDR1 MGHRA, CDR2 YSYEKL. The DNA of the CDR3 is TGCGCCAGCAGCCTCCTTACAACAGGATCTAATGAAAAACTGTTTTTT. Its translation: CASSLLTTGSNEKLFF.

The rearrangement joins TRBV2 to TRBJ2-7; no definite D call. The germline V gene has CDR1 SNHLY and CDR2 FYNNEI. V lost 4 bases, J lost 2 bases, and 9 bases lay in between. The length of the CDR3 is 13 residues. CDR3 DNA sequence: TGTGCCAGCAGTGTCTTACGCACCTACGAGCAGTACTTC. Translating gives CASSVLRTYEQYF.

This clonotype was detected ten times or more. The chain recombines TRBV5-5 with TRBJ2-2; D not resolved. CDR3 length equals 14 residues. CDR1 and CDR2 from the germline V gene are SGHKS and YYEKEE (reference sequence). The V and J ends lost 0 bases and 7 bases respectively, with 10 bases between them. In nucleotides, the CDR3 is TGTGCCAGCAGCTTGGTTCAGGTCAACGGGGAGCTGTTTTTT. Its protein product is CASSLVQVNGELFF.

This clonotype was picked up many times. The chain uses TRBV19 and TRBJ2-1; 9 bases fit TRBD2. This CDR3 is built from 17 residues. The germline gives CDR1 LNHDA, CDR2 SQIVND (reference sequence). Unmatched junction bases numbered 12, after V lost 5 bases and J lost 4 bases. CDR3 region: CASSPRPSGTLYNEQFF. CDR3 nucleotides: TGTGCCAGTAGTCCAAGACCTAGCGGGACCCTATACAATGAGCAGTTCTTC.

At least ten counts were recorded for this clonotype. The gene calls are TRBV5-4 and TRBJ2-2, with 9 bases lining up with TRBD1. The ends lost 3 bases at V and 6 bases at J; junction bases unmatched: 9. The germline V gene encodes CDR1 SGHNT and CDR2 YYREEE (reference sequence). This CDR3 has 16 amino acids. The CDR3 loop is CASSSPPGQGPGELFF. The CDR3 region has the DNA TGTGCCAGCAGCTCCCCTCCGGGACAGGGTCCCGGGGAGCTGTTTTTT.

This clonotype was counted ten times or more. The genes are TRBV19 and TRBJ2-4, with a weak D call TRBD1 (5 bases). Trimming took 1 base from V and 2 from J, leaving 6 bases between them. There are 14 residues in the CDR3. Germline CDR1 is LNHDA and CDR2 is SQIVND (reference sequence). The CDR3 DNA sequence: TGTGCCAGTAGTATAGCAGGGACCAAAAACATTCAGTACTTC. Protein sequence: CASSIAGTKNIQYF.

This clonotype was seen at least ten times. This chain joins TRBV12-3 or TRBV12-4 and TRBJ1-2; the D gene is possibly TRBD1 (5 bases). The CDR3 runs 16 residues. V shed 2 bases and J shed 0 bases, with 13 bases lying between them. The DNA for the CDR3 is TGTGCCAGCAGTTTAAGGGAACAGGCAGCTAACTATGGCTACACCTTC. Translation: CASSLREQAANYGYTF.

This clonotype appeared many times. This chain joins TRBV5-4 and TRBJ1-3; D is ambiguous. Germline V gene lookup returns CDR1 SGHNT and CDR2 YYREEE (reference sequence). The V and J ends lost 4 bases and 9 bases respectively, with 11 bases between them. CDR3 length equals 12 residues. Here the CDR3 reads CASSIDKATIYF. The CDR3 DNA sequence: TGTGCCAGCAGCATAGACAAGGCCACCATATATTTT.

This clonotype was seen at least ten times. The DNA for the CDR3 is TGCGCCAGCAGTCAATCGTCAGGGGAGTATTCACCCCTCCACTTT. Its translation: CASSQSSGEYSPLHF. The chain carries TRBV23-1 and TRBJ1-6, with a possible D match to TRBD1 (6 bases). TRBV23-1 is an open reading frame whose function is uncertain. CDR3 length: 15 residues. Deletions cut 0 bases from V and 8 bases from J, with 11 bases between.

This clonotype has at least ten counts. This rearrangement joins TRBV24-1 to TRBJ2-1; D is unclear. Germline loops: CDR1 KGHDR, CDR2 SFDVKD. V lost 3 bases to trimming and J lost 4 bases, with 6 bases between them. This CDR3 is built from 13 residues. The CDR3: CATSDTVYNEQFF. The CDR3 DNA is TGTGCCACCAGTGATACGGTATACAATGAGCAGTTCTTC.

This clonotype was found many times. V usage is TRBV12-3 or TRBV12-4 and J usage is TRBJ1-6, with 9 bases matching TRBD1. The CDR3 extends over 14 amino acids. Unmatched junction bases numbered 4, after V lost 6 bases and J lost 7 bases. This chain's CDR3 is CASRGQGGNSPLHF. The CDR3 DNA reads TGTGCCAGCAGGGGACAGGGCGGCAATTCACCCCTCCACTTT.

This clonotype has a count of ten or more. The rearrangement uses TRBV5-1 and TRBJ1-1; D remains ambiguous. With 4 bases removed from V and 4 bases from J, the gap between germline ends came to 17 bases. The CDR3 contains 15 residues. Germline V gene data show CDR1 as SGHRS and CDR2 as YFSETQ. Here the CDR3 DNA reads TGCGCCAGCAGCCCGGATAATACTCGGGGCACTGAAGCTTTCTTT. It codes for CASSPDNTRGTEAFF.

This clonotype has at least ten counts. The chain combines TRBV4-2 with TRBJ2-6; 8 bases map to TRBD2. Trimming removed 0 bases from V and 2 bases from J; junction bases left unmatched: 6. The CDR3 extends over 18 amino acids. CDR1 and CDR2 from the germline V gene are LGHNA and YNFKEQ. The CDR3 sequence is CASSQDPSGRPGANVLTF. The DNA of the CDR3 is TGTGCCAGCAGCCAAGATCCTAGCGGGCGCCCTGGGGCCAACGTCCTGACTTTC.

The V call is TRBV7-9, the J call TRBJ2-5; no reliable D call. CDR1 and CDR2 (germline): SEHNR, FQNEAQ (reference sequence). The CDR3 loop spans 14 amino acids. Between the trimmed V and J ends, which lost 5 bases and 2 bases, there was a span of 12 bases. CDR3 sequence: CASSAWPAQETQYF. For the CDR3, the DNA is TGTGCCAGCAGCGCTTGGCCAGCGCAAGAGACCCAGTACTTC.